Following are 8 T cell receptor beta chains from one sample sequenced in a study of a mutant IDH1 vaccine in newly diagnosed glioma (dated by TCRdb to the early 2020s). Which antigens these TCRs recognize remains unknown. Library prep was done by the immunoSEQ multiplex PCR assay. TCRdb holds this immuneACCESS table with in-frame rearrangements only. Some clones are missing; in checked studies, unresolved V genes explain under half, and the rest has no known cause. Within this sample are tens of thousands of clones, with more than 80% of them counted one time only. Of the sample, 5% to 7% falls within the top ten clones. The time point label of this sample denotes: week 35, safety follow-up. A 20-mer mutant IDH1 peptide at 300 micrograms in Montanide made up each vaccine dose, which was injected subcutaneously together with topical imiquimod. This specimen consisted of PBMCs, obtained from a glioma patient whose treatment included an IDH1 peptide vaccine. The receptors originated from a man between 40 and 49 years old with glioma.

This clone was detected once. CDR3 loop: CASSPGSIRFPGYTF. The CDR3 region has the DNA TGCGCCAGCAGCCCCGGGTCCATAAGGTTCCCTGGCTACACCTTC. The rearrangement joins TRBV4-3 to TRBJ1-2, with unresolved D. The CDR3 has 15 residues. The germline V gene encodes CDR1 LGHNA and CDR2 YSLEER. V shed 4 bases and J shed 7 bases, with 19 bases lying between them.

Only a few counts were recorded for this clone. The chain joins TRBV19 to TRBJ1-5; tentatively, D is TRBD1 (6 bases). Germline CDR1 is LNHDA and CDR2 is SQIVND (reference sequence). The CDR3 runs to 15 residues. Trimming took 2 bases from V and 1 from J, leaving 9 bases between them. CDR3 protein: CASSIRGGSNQPQHF. For the CDR3, the DNA is TGTGCCAGTAGTATACGAGGGGGAAGCAATCAGCCCCAGCATTTT.

The genes are TRBV5-4 and TRBJ2-5; TRBD2 is a possible D gene (5 bases). CDR1 is SGHNT and CDR2 is YYREEE in the germline V gene (reference sequence). Trimming shortened V by 1 base and J by 5 bases, and 6 bases separated the two germline ends. The CDR3 spans 12 residues. The CDR3 DNA reads TGTGCCAGCAGCTTGAGAGGGGAGACCCAGTACTTC. This sequence encodes CASSLRGETQYF.

The genes are TRBV6-5 and TRBJ2-7; D gene uncertain. Per germline, CDR1 MNHEY and CDR2 SVGAGI. The CDR3 covers 15 residues. Trimming cost V 5 bases and J 2 bases, with 16 bases left between them. The CDR3 region is CASSPDPPPPYEQYF. In DNA, the CDR3 is TGTGCCAGCAGTCCGGACCCCCCACCCCCCTACGAGCAGTACTTC.

The chain couples TRBV18 to TRBJ2-3; 10 bases are a match to TRBD2. The CDR3 extends over 16 amino acids. Germline V gene lookup returns CDR1 KGHSH and CDR2 LQKENI. With 3 bases clipped from V and 1 base from J, the junction kept 4 bases outside the gene matches. CDR3 loop: CASSPFSGGRTDTQYF. The CDR3 DNA reads TGTGCCAGCTCACCTTTTAGCGGGGGGCGCACAGATACGCAGTATTTT. Full variable domain (missing parts from reference TRBV18 and TRBJ2-3): NAGVMQNPRHLVRRRGQEARLRCSPMKGHSHVYWYRQLPEEGLKFMVYLQKENIIDESGMPKERFSAEFPKEGPSILRIQQVVRGDSAAYFCASSPFSGGRTDTQYFGPGTRLTVL.

The chain uses TRBV7-2 and TRBJ2-2; 12 bases align to TRBD1. CDR3 length equals 16 residues. In germline, CDR1 is SGHTA, CDR2 FQGNSA. The V segment lost 3 bases and the J segment 6 bases; nucleotides outside the gene matches: 5. The CDR3 reads CASSFPGQGAAGELFF. The CDR3 DNA sequence: TGTGCCAGCAGCTTCCCGGGACAGGGGGCCGCCGGGGAGCTGTTTTTT.

This chain uses TRBV9 with TRBJ2-5; the match to TRBD2 covers 7 bases. From germline, CDR1 is SGDLS and CDR2 YYNGEE. The length of the CDR3 is 15 residues. J lost 5 bases, V lost 0 bases, and 7 bases had no gene match. CDR3 nucleotide sequence: TGTGCCAGCAGCGTAGCTGGGCGGGAGTGGGAGACCCAGTACTTC. This sequence encodes CASSVAGREWETQYF.

CDR3 sequence reads: CASSQVPGTGQPQHF. The CDR3 nucleotides are TGCGCCAGCAGCCAAGTTCCAGGGACGGGTCAGCCCCAGCATTTT. The chain recombines TRBV4-1 with TRBJ1-5; D may be TRBD1 (5 bases). CDR3 length equals 15 residues. Trimming removed 1 base from V and 6 bases from J, with 13 bases in between. Germline CDR1 is MGHRA and CDR2 is YSYEKL.